The T cell receptor (beta chain) under discussion was sequenced for a study of T cells after yellow fever vaccination. Study in general: Preparation of fractions with low cell numbers was performed using SMART-Seq v4 Ultra Low Input.

A few counts support this clonotype. One entry per CDR3 protein results from TCRdb running MiXCR on the 5' RACE reads. The sample records 400,000 or so distinct CDR3 sequences, roughly 11% being singletons. This CDR3 has 17 amino acids. V lost 4 bases, J lost 6 bases, and 5 bases stayed unmatched. Germline V lookup: CDR1 MNHEY, CDR2 SVGAGI. Sample: PBMCs, taken on the day of the first yellow fever vaccination. The chain uses TRBV6-5 and TRBJ2-2; 16 bases agree with TRBD2. The clonotype comes from a man aged 18 to 30 who received the YFV17D yellow fever vaccine. DNA of the CDR3: TGTGCCAGCAGTTTGGGACTAGCGGGGGGGCCAGCCGGGGAGCTGTTTTTT. The encoded protein is CASSLGLAGGPAGELFF.